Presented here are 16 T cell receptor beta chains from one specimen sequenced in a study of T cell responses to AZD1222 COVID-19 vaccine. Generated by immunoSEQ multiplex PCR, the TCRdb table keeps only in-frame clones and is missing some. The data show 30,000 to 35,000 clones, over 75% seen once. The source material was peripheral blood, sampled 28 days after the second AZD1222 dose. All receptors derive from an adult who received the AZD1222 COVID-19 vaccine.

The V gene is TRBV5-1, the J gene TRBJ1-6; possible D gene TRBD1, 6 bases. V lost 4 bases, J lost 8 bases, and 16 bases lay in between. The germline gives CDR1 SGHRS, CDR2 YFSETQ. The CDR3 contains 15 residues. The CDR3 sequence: CASSPIQGQDSPLHF. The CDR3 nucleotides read TGCGCCAGCAGCCCGATACAGGGTCAGGATTCACCCCTCCACTTT.

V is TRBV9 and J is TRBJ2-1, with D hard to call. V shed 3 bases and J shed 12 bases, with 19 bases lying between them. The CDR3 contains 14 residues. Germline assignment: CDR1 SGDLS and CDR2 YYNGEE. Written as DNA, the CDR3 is TGTGCCAGCAGCGCGCCAACCCCTACCTCTGGGCAGTTCTTC. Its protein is CASSAPTPTSGQFF.

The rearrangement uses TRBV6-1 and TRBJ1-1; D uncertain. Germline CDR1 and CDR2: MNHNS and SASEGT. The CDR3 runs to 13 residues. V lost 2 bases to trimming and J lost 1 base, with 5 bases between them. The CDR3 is CASSESPNTEAFF. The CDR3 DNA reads TGTGCCAGCAGTGAATCCCCGAACACTGAAGCTTTCTTT.

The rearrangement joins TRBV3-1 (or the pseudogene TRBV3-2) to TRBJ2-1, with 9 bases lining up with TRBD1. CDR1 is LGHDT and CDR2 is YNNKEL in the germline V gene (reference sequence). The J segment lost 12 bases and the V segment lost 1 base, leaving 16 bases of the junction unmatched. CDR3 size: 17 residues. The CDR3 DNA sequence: TGTGCCAGCAGCCAAGGGGTGTCCGGGACAGGGATGGTAGGGCAGTTCTTC. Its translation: CASSQGVSGTGMVGQFF.

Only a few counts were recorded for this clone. This CDR3 is CASSILAGGYGYTF. CDR3 nucleotides: TGTGCCAGTAGTATACTCGCGGGCGGCTATGGCTACACCTTC. The chain has TRBV19 and TRBJ1-2; no reliable D call. Trimming took 2 bases from V and 4 from J, leaving 11 bases between them. The CDR3 has 14 residues. CDR1 and CDR2 from the germline V gene are LNHDA and SQIVND (reference sequence).

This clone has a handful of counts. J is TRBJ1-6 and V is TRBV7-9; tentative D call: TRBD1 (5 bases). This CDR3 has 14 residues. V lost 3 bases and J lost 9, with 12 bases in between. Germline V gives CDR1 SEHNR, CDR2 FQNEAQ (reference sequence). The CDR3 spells CASSLPGDGSPLHF. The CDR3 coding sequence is TGTGCCAGCAGCTTGCCGGGGGACGGTTCACCCCTCCACTTT.

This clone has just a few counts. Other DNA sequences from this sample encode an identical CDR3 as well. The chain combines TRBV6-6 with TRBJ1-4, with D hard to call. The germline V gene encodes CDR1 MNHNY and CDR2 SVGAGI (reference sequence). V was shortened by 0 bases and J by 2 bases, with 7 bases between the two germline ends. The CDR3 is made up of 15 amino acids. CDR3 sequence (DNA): TGTGCCAGCAGTTACTCGCGCGGGACTAATGAAAAACTGTTTTTT. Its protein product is CASSYSRGTNEKLFF.

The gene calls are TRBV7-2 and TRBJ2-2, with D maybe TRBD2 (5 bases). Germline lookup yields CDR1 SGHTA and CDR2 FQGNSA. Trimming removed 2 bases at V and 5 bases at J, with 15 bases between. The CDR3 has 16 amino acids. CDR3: CASSLLSREGTGELFF. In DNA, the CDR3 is TGTGCCAGCAGCTTACTGTCCCGAGAGGGAACCGGGGAGCTGTTTTTT.

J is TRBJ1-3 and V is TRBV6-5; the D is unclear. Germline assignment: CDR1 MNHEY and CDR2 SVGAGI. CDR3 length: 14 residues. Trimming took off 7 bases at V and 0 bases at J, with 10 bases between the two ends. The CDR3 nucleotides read TGTGCCAGCACCCCACTAAGCTCTGGAAACACCATATATTTT. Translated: CASTPLSSGNTIYF.

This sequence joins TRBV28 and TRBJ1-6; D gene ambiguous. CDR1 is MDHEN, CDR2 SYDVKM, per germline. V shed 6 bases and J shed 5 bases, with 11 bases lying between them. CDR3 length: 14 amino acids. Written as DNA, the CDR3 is TGTGCCAGCAGGGAGGCGTTGGATAATTCACCCCTCCACTTT. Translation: CASREALDNSPLHF.

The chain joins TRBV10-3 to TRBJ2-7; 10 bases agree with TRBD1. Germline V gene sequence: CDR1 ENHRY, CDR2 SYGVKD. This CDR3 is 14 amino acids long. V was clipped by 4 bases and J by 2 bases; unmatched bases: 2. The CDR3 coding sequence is TGTGCCATCAGTGGGGGACAGGGGACCTACGAGCAGTACTTC. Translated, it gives CAISGGQGTYEQYF.

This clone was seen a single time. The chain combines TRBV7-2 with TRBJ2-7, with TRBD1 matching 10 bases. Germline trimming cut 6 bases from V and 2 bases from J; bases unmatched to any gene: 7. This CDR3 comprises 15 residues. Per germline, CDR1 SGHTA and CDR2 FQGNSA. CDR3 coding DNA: TGTGCCAGCAGTCCGGCCGGGACAGGGGCCTACGAGCAGTACTTC. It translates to CASSPAGTGAYEQYF.

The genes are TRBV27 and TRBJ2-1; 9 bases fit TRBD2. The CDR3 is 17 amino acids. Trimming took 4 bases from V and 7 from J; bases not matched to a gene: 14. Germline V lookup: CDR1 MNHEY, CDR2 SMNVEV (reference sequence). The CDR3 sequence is CASSSTTLAGEVNEQFF. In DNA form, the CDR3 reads TGTGCCAGCAGTTCCACTACCTTAGCGGGAGAGGTAAATGAGCAGTTCTTC.

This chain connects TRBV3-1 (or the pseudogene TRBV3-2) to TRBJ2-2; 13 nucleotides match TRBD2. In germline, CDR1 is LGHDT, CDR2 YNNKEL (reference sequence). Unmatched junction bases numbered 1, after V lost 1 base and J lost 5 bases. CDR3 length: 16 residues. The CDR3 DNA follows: TGTGCCAGCAGCCAAGGGACTAGCGGGAGAACCGGGGAGCTGTTTTTT. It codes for CASSQGTSGRTGELFF.

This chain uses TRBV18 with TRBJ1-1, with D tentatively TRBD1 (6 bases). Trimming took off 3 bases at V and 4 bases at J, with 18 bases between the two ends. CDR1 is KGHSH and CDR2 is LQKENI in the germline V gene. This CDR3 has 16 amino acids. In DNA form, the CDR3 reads TGTGCCAGCTCACCTCGGGACACTCGAGGAAGCACTGAAGCTTTCTTT. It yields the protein CASSPRDTRGSTEAFF.

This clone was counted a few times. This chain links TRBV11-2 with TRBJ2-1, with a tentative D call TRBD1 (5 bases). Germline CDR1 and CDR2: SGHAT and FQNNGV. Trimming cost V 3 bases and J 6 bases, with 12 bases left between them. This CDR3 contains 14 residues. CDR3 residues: CASSFGQGFNEQFF. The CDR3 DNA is TGTGCCAGCAGCTTCGGTCAGGGTTTCAATGAGCAGTTCTTC. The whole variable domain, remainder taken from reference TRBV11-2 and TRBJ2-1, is EAGVAQSPRYKIIEKRQSVAFWCNPISGHATLYWYQQILGQGPKLLIQFQNNGVVDDSQLPKDRFSAERLKGVDSTLKIQPAKLEDSAVYLCASSFGQGFNEQFFGPGTRLTVL.